The clone carrying this TCR beta chain was seen more than once but under ten times. Germline trimming cut 7 bases from V and 6 bases from J; bases unmatched to any gene: 13. Germline V lookup: CDR1 MGHRA, CDR2 YSYEKL. The CDR3 length is 16 residues. The method was immunoSEQ multiplex PCR; TCRdb's version includes in-frame clones alone and lacks a portion of them. The table shows roughly 180,000 clones, with approximately 80% occurring only once. This entry belongs to a study of blood T cell repertoires in COVID-19. For the study at large: Some COVID-19 samples were acute and others convalescent; all came from the United States, Italy and Spain. Sources were T cells, B-cell-depleted T cells, or PBMCs; the material itself was cDNA or gDNA.

The sequencing input was PBMCs or T cells enriched from blood (not recorded which). This receptor was taken from a man aged 40-49 years who had recovered from COVID-19. The rearrangement joins TRBV4-1 to TRBJ2-3; 10 nucleotides line up with TRBD2. DNA of the CDR3: TGCGCCAGCACCCGCCAACCGGGACTAGCGTCCGATACGCAGTATTTT. It yields the protein CASTRQPGLASDTQYF.